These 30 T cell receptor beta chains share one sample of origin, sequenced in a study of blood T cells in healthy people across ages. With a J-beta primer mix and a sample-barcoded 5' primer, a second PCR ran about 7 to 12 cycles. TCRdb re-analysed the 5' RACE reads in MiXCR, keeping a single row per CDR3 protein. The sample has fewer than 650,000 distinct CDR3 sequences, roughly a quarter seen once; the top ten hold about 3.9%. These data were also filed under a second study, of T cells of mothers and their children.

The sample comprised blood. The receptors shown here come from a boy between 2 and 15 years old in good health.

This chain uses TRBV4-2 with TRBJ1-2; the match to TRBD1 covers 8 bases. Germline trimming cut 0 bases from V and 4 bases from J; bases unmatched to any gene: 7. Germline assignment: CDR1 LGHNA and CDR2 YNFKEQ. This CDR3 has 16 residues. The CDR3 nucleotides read TGTGCCAGCAGCCAAGATTTTAAAACAGGGGGCTATGGCTACACCTTC. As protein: CASSQDFKTGGYGYTF.

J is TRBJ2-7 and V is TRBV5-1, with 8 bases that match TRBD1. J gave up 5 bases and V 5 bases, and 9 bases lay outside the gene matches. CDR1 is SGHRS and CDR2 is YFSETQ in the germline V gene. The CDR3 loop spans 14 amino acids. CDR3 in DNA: TGCGCCAGCAGGCCCGGACAGGGTGTCCACGAGCAGTACTTC. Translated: CASRPGQGVHEQYF.

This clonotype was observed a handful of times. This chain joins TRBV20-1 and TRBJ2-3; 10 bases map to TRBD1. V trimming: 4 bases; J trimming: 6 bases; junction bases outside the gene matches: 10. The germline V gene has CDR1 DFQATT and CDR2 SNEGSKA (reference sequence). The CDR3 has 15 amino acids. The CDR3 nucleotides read TGCAGTGCTACTTCCGGGACAGGGGCCAGGGATACGCAGTATTTT. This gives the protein CSATSGTGARDTQYF.

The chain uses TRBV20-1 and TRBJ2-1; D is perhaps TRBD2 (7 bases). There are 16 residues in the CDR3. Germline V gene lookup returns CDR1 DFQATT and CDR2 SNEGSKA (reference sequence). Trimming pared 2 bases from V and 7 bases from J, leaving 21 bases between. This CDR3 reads CSARRVGGPVENEQFF. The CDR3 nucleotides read TGCAGTGCTAGACGGGTGGGGGGGCCCGTAGAGAATGAGCAGTTCTTC.

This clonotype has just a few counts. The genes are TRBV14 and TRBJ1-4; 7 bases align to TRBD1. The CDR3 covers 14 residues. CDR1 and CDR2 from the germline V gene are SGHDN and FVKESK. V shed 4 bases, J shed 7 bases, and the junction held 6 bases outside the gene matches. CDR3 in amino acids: CASSPTGWSEKLFF. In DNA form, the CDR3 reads TGTGCCAGCAGCCCGACAGGGTGGTCTGAAAAACTGTTTTTT.

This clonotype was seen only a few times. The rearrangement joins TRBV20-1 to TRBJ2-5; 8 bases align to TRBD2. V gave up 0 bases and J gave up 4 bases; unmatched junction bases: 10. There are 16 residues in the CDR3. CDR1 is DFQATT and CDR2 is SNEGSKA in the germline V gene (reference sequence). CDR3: CSARDETGGPAETQYF. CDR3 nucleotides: TGCAGTGCTAGAGATGAGACGGGAGGGCCGGCAGAGACCCAGTACTTC.

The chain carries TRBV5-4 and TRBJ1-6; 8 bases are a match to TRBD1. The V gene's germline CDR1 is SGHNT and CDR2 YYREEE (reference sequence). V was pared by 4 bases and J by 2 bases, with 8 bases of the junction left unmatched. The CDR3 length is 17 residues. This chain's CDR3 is CASSTGQGGPYNSPLHF. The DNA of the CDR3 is TGTGCCAGCAGCACCGGACAGGGAGGCCCCTATAATTCACCCCTCCACTTT. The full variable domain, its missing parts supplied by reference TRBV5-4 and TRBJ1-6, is ETGVTQSPTHLIKTRGQQVTLRCSSQSGHNTVSWYQQALGQGPQFIFQYYREEENGRGNFPPRFSGLQFPNYSSELNVNALELDDSALYLCASSTGQGGPYNSPLHFGNGTRLTVT.

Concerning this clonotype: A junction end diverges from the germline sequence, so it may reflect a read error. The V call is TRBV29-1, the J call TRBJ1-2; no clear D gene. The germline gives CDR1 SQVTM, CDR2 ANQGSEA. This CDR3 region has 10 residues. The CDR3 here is CSVSAYGYTF. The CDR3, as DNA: TGCAGCGTTAGCGCTTATGGCTACACTTTC.

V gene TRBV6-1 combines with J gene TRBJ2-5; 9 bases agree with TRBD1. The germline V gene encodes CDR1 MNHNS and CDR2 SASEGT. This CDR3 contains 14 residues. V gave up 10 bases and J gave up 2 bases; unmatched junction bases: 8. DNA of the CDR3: TGTGCCACCGCGATAGACAGGGGGCAAGAGACCCAGTACTTC. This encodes CATAIDRGQETQYF.

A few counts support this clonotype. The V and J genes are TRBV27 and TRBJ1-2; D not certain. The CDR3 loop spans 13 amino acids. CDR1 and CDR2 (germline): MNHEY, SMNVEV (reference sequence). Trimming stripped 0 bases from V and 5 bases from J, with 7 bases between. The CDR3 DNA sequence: TGTGCCAGCAGTTTATCGAACCAATATGGCTACACCTTC. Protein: CASSLSNQYGYTF.

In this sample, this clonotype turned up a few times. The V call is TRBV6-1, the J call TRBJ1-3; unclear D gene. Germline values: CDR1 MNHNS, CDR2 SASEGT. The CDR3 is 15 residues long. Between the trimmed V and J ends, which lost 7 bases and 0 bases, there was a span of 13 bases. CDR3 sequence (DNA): TGTGCCAGCACACACCCACCGGGCTCTGGAAACACCATATATTTT. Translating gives CASTHPPGSGNTIYF.

CDR3 DNA: TGTGCCAGCAGCCCCTCCCTGGGACAGGCCTTAGGAGGGGCCAACGTCCTGACTTTC. It yields the protein CASSPSLGQALGGANVLTF. V is TRBV12-3 or TRBV12-4 and J is TRBJ2-6, with TRBD1 identical over 8 bases. The CDR3 runs to 19 residues. V dropped 6 bases and J dropped 4; count of bases not matched to a gene: 17.

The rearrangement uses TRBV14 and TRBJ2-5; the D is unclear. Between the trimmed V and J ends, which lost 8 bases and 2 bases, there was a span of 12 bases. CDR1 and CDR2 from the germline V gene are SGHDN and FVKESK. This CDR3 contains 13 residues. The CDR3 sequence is CASARSKQETQYF. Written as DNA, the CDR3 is TGTGCCAGCGCCCGGAGTAAGCAAGAGACCCAGTACTTC.

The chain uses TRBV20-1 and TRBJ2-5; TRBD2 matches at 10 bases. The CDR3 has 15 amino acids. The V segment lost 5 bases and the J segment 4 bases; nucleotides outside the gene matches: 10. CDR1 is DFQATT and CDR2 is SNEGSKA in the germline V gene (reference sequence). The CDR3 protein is CSAYDPSGSLETQYF. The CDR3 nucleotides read TGCAGTGCTTATGACCCTAGCGGGAGCCTAGAGACCCAGTACTTC.

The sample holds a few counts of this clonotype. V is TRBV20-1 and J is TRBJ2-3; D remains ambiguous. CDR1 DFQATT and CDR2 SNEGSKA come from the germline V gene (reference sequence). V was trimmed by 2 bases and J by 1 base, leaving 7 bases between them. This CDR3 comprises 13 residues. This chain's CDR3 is CSARNSRTDTQYF. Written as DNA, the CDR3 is TGCAGTGCTAGAAACTCGCGCACAGATACGCAGTATTTT.

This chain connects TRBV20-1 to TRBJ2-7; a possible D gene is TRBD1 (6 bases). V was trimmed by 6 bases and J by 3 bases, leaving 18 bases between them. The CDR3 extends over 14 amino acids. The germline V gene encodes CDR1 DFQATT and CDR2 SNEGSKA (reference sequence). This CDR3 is CSAVTGHPIYEQYF. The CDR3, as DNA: TGCAGTGCGGTGACAGGCCATCCTATCTACGAGCAGTACTTC.

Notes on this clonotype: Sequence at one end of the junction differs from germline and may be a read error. DNA of the CDR3: TGCGGTGCGGCTTCCGGGACAGGGCCTCAAGAGACCCAGTACTTC. Residues: CGAASGTGPQETQYF. V usage is TRBV20-1 and J usage is TRBJ2-5; TRBD1 agrees at 9 bases. Germline assignment: CDR1 DFQATT and CDR2 SNEGSKA (reference sequence). The CDR3 consists of 15 residues.

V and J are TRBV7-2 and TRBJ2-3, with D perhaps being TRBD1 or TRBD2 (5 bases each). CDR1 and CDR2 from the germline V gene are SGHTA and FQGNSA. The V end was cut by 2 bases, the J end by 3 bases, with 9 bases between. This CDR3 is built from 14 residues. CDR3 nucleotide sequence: TGTGCCAGCAGCTTATGGGACGTTACAGATACGCAGTATTTT. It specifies CASSLWDVTDTQYF.

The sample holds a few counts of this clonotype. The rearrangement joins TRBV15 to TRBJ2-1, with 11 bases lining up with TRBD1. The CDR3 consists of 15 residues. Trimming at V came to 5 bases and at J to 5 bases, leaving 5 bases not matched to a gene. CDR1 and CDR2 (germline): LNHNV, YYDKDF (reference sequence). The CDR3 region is CATSGGQGAHNEQFF. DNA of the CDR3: TGTGCCACCAGCGGAGGACAGGGGGCTCACAATGAGCAGTTCTTC.

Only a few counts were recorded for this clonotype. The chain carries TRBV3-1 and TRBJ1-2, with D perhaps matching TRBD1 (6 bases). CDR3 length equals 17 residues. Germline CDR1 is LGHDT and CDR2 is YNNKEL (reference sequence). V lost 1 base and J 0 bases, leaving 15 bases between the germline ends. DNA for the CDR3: TGTGCCAGCAGCCAAGTCGGGGGGCGCGTGACTAACTATGGCTACACCTTC. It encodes CASSQVGGRVTNYGYTF.

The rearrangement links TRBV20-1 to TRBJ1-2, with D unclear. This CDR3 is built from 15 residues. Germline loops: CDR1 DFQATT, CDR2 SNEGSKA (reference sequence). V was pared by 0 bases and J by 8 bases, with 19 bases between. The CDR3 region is CSARDTPHGAIGYTF. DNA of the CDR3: TGCAGTGCTAGAGATACTCCCCATGGAGCGATCGGCTACACCTTC.

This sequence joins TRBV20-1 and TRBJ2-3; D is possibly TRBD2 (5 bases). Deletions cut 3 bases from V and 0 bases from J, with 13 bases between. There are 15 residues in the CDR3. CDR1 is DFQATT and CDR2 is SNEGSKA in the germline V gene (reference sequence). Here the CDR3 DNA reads TGCAGTGCTAGTAAACACAGCGGTAGCACAGATACGCAGTATTTT. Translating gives CSASKHSGSTDTQYF.

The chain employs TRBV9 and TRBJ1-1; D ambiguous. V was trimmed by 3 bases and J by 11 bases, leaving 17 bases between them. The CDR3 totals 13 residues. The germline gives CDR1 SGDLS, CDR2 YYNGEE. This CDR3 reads CASSDLRVKEAFF. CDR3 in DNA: TGTGCCAGCAGCGATCTTCGGGTTAAAGAGGCTTTCTTT.

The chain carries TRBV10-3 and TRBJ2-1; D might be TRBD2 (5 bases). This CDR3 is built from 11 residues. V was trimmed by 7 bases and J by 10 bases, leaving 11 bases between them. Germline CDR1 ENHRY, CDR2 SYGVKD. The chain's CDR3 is CAITGKGEQFF. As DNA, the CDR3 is TGTGCCATCACGGGGAAGGGAGAGCAGTTCTTC.

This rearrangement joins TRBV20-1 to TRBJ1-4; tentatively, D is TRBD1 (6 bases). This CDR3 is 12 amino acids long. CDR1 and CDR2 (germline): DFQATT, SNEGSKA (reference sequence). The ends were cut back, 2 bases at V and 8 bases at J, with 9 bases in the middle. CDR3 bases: TGCAGTGCTAGACCAGGGGAGGAAAAACTGTTTTTT. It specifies CSARPGEEKLFF.

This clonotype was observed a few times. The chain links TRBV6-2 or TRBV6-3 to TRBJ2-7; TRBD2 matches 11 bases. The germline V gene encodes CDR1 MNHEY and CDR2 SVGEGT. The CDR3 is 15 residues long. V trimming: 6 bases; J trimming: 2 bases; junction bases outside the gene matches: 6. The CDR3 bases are TGTGCCAGCAGAAAACTAGCGGGGGCGCCCTACGAGCAGTACTTC. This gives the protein CASRKLAGAPYEQYF.

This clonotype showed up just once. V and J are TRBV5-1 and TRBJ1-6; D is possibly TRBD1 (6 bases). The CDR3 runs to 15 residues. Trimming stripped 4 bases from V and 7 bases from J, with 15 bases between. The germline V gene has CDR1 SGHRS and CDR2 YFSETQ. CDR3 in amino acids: CASSGTTGSNSPLHF. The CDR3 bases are TGCGCCAGCAGCGGGACGACAGGCTCCAATTCACCCCTCCACTTT.

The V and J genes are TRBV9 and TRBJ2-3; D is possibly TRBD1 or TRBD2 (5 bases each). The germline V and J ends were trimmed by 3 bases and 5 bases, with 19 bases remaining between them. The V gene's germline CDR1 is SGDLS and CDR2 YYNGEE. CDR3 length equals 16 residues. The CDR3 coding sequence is TGTGCCAGCAGCGCGCCCGGGGACCAACTTGAAGATACGCAGTATTTT. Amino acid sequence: CASSAPGDQLEDTQYF.

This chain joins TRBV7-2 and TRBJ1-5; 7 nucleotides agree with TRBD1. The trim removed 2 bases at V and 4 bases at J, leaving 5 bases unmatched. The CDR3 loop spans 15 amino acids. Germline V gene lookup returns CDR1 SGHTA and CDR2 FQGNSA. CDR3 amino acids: CASSLRSGQNQPQHF. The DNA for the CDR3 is TGTGCCAGCAGCTTAAGGTCGGGACAGAATCAGCCCCAGCATTTT.

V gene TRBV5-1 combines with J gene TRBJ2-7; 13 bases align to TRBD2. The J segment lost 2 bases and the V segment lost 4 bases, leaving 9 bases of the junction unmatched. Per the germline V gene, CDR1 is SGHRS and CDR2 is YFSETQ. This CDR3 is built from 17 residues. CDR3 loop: CASSTNSGTSGAYEQYF. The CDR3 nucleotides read TGCGCCAGCAGCACTAACTCCGGGACTAGCGGGGCCTACGAGCAGTACTTC.